The following is a T cell receptor beta chain sequence with its context. The record originates from a study of blood T cell repertoires in COVID-19. Trimming stripped 5 bases from V and 2 bases from J, with 19 bases between. From germline, CDR1 is SGHKS and CDR2 YYEKEE (reference sequence). The CDR3 has 16 amino acids. Authors' methods: Estimation of nucleated cell counts relied on the amplification of reference gene primers. Here immunoSEQ multiplex PCR was the method, and the copy in TCRdb shows in-frame clones only, minus some. V and J calls and clone size are given by that table; D and trimming were obtained from the DNA. The sample has 200,000 to 250,000 clones; approximately 82% are singletons.

The source is a woman aged 40 to 50 with acute or convalescent COVID-19. The chain uses TRBV5-5 and TRBJ1-2; TRBD1 is a possible D gene (6 bases). The source material was peripheral blood. CDR3 in DNA: TGTGCCAGCAGTTGGGGGCAGGGACGACTGAACTATGGCTACACCTTC. This codes for CASSWGQGRLNYGYTF.